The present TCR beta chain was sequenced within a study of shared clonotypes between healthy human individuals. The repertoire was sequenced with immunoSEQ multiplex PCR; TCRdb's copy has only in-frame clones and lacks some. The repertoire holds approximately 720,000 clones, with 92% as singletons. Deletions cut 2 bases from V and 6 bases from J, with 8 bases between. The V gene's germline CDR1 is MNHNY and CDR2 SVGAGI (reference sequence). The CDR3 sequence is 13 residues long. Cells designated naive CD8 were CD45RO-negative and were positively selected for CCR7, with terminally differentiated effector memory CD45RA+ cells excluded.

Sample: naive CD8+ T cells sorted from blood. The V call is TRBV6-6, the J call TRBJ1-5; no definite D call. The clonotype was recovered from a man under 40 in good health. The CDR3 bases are TGTGCCAGCAGTTACGGGAGTGGTCAGCCCCAGCATTTT. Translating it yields CASSYGSGQPQHF.